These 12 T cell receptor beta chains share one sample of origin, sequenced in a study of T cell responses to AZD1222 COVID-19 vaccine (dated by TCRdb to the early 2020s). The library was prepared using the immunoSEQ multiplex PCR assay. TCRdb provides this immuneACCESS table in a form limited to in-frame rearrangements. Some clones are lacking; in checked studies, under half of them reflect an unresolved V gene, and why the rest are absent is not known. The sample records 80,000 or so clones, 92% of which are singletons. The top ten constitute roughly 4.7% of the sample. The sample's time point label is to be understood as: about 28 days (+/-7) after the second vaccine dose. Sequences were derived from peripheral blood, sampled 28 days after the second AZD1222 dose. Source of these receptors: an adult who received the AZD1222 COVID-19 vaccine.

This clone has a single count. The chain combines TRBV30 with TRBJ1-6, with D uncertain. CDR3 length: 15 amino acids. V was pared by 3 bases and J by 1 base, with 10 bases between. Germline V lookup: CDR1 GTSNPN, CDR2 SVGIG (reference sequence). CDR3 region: CAWRTPGSYNSPLHF. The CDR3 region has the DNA TGTGCCTGGAGGACGCCGGGGTCCTATAATTCACCCCTCCACTTT. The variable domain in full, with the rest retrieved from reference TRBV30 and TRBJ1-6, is SQTIHQWPATLVQPVGSPLSLECTVEGTSNPNLYWYRQAAGRGLQLLFYSVGIGQISSEVPQNLSASRPQDRQFILSSKKLLLSDSGFYLCAWRTPGSYNSPLHFGNGTRLTVT.

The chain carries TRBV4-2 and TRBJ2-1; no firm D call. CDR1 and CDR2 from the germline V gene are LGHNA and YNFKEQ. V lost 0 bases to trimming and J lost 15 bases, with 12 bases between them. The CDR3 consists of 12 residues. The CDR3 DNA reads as TGTGCCAGCAGCCAAGATCGAACAGCTAGGTTCTTC. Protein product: CASSQDRTARFF.

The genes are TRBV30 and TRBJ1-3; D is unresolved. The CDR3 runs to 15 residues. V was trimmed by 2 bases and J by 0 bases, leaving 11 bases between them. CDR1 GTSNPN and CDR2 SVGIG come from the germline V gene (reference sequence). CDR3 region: CAWSLTWSSGNTIYF. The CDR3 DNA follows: TGTGCCTGGAGTCTTACATGGAGCTCTGGAAACACCATATATTTT.

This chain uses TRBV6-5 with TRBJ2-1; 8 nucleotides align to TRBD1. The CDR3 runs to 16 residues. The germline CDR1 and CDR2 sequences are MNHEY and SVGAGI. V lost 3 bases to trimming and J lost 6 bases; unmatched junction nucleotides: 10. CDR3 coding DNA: TGTGCCAGCAGTTATTATATCCAGGGGGCGGTCAATGAGCAGTTCTTC. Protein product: CASSYYIQGAVNEQFF.

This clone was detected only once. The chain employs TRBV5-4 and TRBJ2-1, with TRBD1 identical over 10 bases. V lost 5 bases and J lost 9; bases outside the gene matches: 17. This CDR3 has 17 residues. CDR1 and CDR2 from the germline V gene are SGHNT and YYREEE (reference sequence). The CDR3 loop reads CASSLGVGDRGQVEQFF. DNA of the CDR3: TGTGCCAGCAGTCTGGGAGTAGGCGACAGGGGGCAAGTTGAGCAGTTCTTC.

CDR3 bases: TGTGCCAGTAGTATAGCTAGCGGGGGGACCAATGAGCAGTTCTTC. Protein: CASSIASGGTNEQFF. V usage is TRBV19 and J usage is TRBJ2-1, with 11 bases fitting TRBD2. Germline V gives CDR1 LNHDA, CDR2 SQIVND (reference sequence). V trimming: 1 base; J trimming: 6 bases; junction bases outside the gene matches: 2. The CDR3 loop spans 15 amino acids.

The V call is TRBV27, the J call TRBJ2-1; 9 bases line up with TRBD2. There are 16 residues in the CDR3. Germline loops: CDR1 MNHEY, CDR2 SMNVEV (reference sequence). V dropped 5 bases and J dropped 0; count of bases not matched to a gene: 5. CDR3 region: CASSRTSANSYNEQFF. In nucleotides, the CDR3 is TGTGCCAGCAGTAGGACTAGCGCTAACTCCTACAATGAGCAGTTCTTC.

DNA of the CDR3: TGTGCCACCGAATCCGGCGGTGAAGCTTTCTTT. This sequence encodes CATESGGEAFF. V is TRBV24-1 and J is TRBJ1-1; D ambiguous. This CDR3 has 11 residues. The V end lost 9 bases, the J end lost 7 bases, and 11 bases lay between the germline ends. The germline CDR1 and CDR2 sequences are KGHDR and SFDVKD.

The CDR3 here is CASSGTRSSYNEQFF. CDR3 nucleotide sequence: TGCGCCAGCAGCGGGACACGAAGCTCCTACAATGAGCAGTTCTTC. The chain links TRBV4-1 to TRBJ2-1; weak D call: TRBD1 (6 bases). This CDR3 has 15 residues. CDR1 is MGHRA, CDR2 YSYEKL, per germline. Trimming removed 5 bases at V and 0 bases at J, with 11 bases between.

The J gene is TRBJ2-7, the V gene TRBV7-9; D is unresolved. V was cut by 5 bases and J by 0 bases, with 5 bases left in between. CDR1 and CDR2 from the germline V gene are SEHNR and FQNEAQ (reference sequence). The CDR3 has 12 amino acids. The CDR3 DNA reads TGTGCCAGCAGCCAGAGCTCCTACGAGCAGTACTTC. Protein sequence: CASSQSSYEQYF.

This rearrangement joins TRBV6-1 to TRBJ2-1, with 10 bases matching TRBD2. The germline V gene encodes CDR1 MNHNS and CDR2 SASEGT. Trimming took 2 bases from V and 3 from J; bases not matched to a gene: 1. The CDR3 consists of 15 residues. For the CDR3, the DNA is TGTGCCAGCAGTGAACCTAGCGGGGGCTACAATGAGCAGTTCTTC. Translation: CASSEPSGGYNEQFF.

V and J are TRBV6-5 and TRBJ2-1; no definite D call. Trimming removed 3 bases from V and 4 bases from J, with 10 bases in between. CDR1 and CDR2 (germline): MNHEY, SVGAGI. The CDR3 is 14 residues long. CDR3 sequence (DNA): TGTGCCAGCAGTTATGCTGGCGAATACAATGAGCAGTTCTTC. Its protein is CASSYAGEYNEQFF.